These 18 T cell receptor beta chains originate from one sample sequenced in a study of blood T cells in healthy people across ages. A second roughly 6 to 12 cycle PCR used barcoded and J-beta primers. TCRdb re-called the 5' RACE reads through MiXCR, storing one row per CDR3 protein. Of about 720,000 distinct CDR3 sequences listed, 20% to 25% are singletons. Sequencing was carried out using blood. The receptors shown here come from a man between 65 and 85 years old in good health.

V is TRBV5-1 and J is TRBJ2-3; possibly TRBD1 or TRBD2 for D (5 bases each). CDR3 length equals 16 residues. Germline loops: CDR1 SGHRS, CDR2 YFSETQ. Trimming stripped 0 bases from V and 3 bases from J, with 14 bases between. The CDR3 sequence: CASSLDGGAGTDTQYF. CDR3 in DNA: TGCGCCAGCAGCTTGGATGGGGGAGCTGGGACAGATACGCAGTATTTT.

The rearrangement joins TRBV6-1 to TRBJ1-5; possibly TRBD1 for D (6 bases). V lost 6 bases, J lost 0 bases, and 12 bases lay in between. Germline CDR1 is MNHNS and CDR2 is SASEGT. The CDR3 runs to 15 residues. The CDR3 bases are TGTGCCAGCAGGCCAGGGGAGTATAGCAATCAGCCCCAGCATTTT. It encodes CASRPGEYSNQPQHF.

The sample holds one count of this clonotype. The chain uses TRBV7-2 and TRBJ2-3; unclear D gene. Per germline, CDR1 SGHTA and CDR2 FQGNSA. The CDR3 has 13 amino acids. Trimming removed 3 bases from V and 6 bases from J, with 10 bases in between. The CDR3 DNA is TGTGCCAGCAGCTTTGGGTTTCAGGATACGCAGTATTTT. Its protein product is CASSFGFQDTQYF.

CDR3 nucleotides: TGCGGTGTTAGAGATTGGGGTAGCGCAGATACGCAGTATTTT. Amino acid sequence: CGVRDWGSADTQYF. The chain couples TRBV20-1 to TRBJ2-3; TRBD2 might be the D (5 bases). Per germline, CDR1 DFQATT and CDR2 SNEGSKA (reference sequence). CDR3 size: 14 residues.

The chain has TRBV29-1 and TRBJ2-5; unclear D gene. The CDR3 runs 13 residues. The germline CDR1 and CDR2 sequences are SQVTM and ANQGSEA. V was cut by 1 base and J by 0 bases, with 6 bases left in between. CDR3 sequence: CSVEGWDQETQYF. The CDR3 DNA reads as TGCAGCGTTGAAGGCTGGGACCAAGAGACCCAGTACTTC.

This clonotype was picked up many times. The CDR3 sequence is CASSLDPGVRTEAFF. The CDR3 DNA follows: TGCGCCAGCAGCTTGGATCCAGGGGTACGCACTGAAGCTTTCTTT. This sequence joins TRBV5-1 and TRBJ1-1; tentative D call: TRBD1 (6 bases). The CDR3 sequence is 15 residues long. The germline CDR1 and CDR2 sequences are SGHRS and YFSETQ. Trimming shortened V by 0 bases and J by 4 bases, and 13 bases separated the two germline ends.

Comment on this clonotype: Relative to the germline gene, one junction end is altered; a read error may explain this. V is TRBV20-1 and J is TRBJ1-2; a weak D match, TRBD1 (6 bases). This CDR3 has 12 amino acids. Germline values: CDR1 DFQATT, CDR2 SNEGSKA (reference sequence). DNA for the CDR3: TGCAGTGCTAGGGACTTAGGGGGTGGCTACACTTTC. It specifies CSARDLGGGYTF.

The rearrangement joins TRBV4-1 to TRBJ2-4; TRBD2 aligns across 7 bases. V shed 4 bases, J shed 3 bases, and the junction held 3 bases outside the gene matches. The CDR3 spans 14 residues. The germline V gene has CDR1 MGHRA and CDR2 YSYEKL. The CDR3 protein is CASSPSGLKNIQYF. The CDR3 DNA reads as TGCGCCAGCAGCCCTAGCGGACTCAAAAACATTCAGTACTTC.

As to this clonotype: Compared with germline, one end of the junction differs, possibly owing to a read error. The rearrangement links TRBV7-2 to TRBJ2-5; 7 bases fit TRBD1. Germline V gene lookup returns CDR1 SGHTA and CDR2 FQGNSA. This CDR3 comprises 16 residues. CDR3 protein: CAGSLPRDSSKETQYF. DNA for the CDR3: TGTGCCGGCAGCCTGCCCCGGGACAGCTCCAAAGAGACCCAGTACTTC.

CDR3 amino acids: CASSFPRGGGDSNQPQHF. CDR3 DNA: TGCGCCAGCAGCTTTCCAAGGGGAGGGGGGGATAGCAATCAGCCCCAGCATTTT. The V call is TRBV5-1, the J call TRBJ1-5; weak D call: TRBD1 (6 bases). The V gene lost 2 bases and the J gene lost 0 bases, with 18 bases spanning the gap. CDR3 length: 18 amino acids. Germline CDR1 and CDR2: SGHRS and YFSETQ.

This chain joins TRBV7-8 and TRBJ2-2, with unresolved D. CDR1 is SGHVS, CDR2 FQNEAQ, per germline. CDR3 length: 16 residues. The V end was cut by 2 bases, the J end by 2 bases, with 12 bases between. The CDR3 DNA reads as TGTGCCAGCAGCTTATTTGGCCTGACTAACACCGGGGAGCTGTTTTTT. Translation gives CASSLFGLTNTGELFF.

Written as DNA, the CDR3 is TGTGCCACCCGGCGACTAGCGGGAACGGCAGATACGCAGTATTTT. This translates into CATRRLAGTADTQYF. The chain employs TRBV6-4 and TRBJ2-3; 11 bases fit TRBD2. CDR3 size: 15 residues. V lost 10 bases to trimming and J lost 4 bases; unmatched junction nucleotides: 10. Germline CDR1 reads MRHNA; CDR2 reads SNTAGT.

In this sample, this clonotype turned up a few times. The CDR3 sequence is CASSPGQGNNEQFF. For the CDR3, the DNA is TGTGCCAGCAGCCCTGGGCAGGGGAACAATGAGCAGTTCTTC. V is TRBV11-2 and J is TRBJ2-1, with a weak D call TRBD1 (6 bases). CDR1 SGHAT and CDR2 FQNNGV come from the germline V gene. The CDR3 has 14 amino acids. V was shortened by 5 bases and J by 5 bases, with 13 bases between the two germline ends.

This clonotype has a count of ten or more. The chain couples TRBV9 to TRBJ2-6; D unresolved. This CDR3 has 18 amino acids. The V gene's germline CDR1 is SGDLS and CDR2 YYNGEE. Trimming took 0 bases from V and 0 from J, leaving 13 bases between them. The CDR3 nucleotides are TGTGCCAGCAGCGTAGCCATCGACGGAGCCTCTGGGGCCAACGTCCTGACTTTC. Encoded protein: CASSVAIDGASGANVLTF.

This sequence joins TRBV5-1 and TRBJ2-5, with TRBD2 identical over 11 bases. Germline-derived CDR1 and CDR2 are SGHRS and YFSETQ. V was clipped by 0 bases and J by 4 bases; unmatched bases: 11. The length of the CDR3 is 18 residues. The CDR3 nucleotides are TGCGCCAGCAGCTTGGCCGGGACTAGCGGTAATTCAGCAGAGACCCAGTACTTC. This encodes CASSLAGTSGNSAETQYF.

In its sample, this clonotype was seen a few times. The chain uses TRBV6-5 and TRBJ2-3, with 7 bases that match TRBD1. The CDR3 is 15 residues long. The ends lost 6 bases at V and 6 bases at J; junction bases unmatched: 12. Germline V lookup: CDR1 MNHEY, CDR2 SVGAGI. CDR3 sequence (DNA): TGTGCCAGCAGGAGTATTGGGACAGCGGCGGATACGCAGTATTTT. As protein: CASRSIGTAADTQYF.

Only a few counts were recorded for this clonotype. This rearrangement joins TRBV12-3 or TRBV12-4 to TRBJ2-1; 10 nucleotides agree with TRBD2. The length of the CDR3 is 16 residues. With 3 bases clipped from V and 3 bases from J, the junction kept 5 bases outside the gene matches. CDR3 nucleotides: TGTGCCAGCAGTTTGACTAGCGGGCGCCTCTACAATGAGCAGTTCTTC. It yields the protein CASSLTSGRLYNEQFF.

Details on this clonotype: The CDR3 does not close with the conserved phenylalanine or tryptophan, likely indicating a read error. The rearrangement joins TRBV24-1 to TRBJ2-5; tentatively, D is TRBD2 (6 bases). Germline lookup yields CDR1 KGHDR and CDR2 SFDVKD. The V end was cut by 10 bases, the J end by 5 bases, with 16 bases between. The CDR3 is 13 amino acids. The CDR3 loop reads CATAGPAWETQYL. For the CDR3, the DNA is TGTGCCACGGCGGGACCGGCCTGGGAGACCCAGTACCTC.